This entry lists 10 T cell receptor beta chains sequenced from one sample in a study of vaccination and CD4 T cells after COVID-19 (dated by TCRdb to between 2021 and 2022). In the paper's terms, the time point label means: late sampling 161 to 241 days after vaccination in three convalescent patients. In light of the paper, this sample's treatment or condition label describes: roughly 10-day PBMC culture with coronavirus spike peptide pools or control peptides (ViraFEST assay). For these receptors, no antigen is known. Receptors were amplified or captured by PCR. Sequencing relied on an Illumina iSeq 100. DNA from cultured CD4+ T cells was subjected to TCR sequencing with the Oncomine TCR Beta short-read assay at the Johns Hopkins FTIC core. TCRdb itself trimmed the public reads at Q25 with fastp, ran MiXCR and retained productive beta chains. Rows with one shared CDR3 protein collapse into an entry with the most common genes and DNA. Across this sample there are about 22,000 distinct CDR3 sequences, with 30% to 35% seen only once. The ten largest make up 8.6% of the sample.

The material sequenced was CD4+ T cells from blood, cultured in vitro, taken about 7 months after SARS-CoV-2 vaccination. The origin of the receptors is a human donor who had recovered from COVID-19.

The chain links TRBV20-1 to TRBJ2-1; the match to TRBD2 covers 7 bases. Per the germline V gene, CDR1 is DFQATT and CDR2 is SNEGSKA (reference sequence). CDR3 length: 14 amino acids. The J segment lost 6 bases and the V segment lost 6 bases, leaving 11 bases of the junction unmatched. CDR3 region: CSAPRGGSGNEQFF. The CDR3, as DNA: TGCAGTGCACCAAGGGGCGGGAGTGGCAATGAGCAGTTCTTC.

V and J are TRBV28 and TRBJ1-2; 7 bases line up with TRBD1. Trimming took 3 bases from V and 7 from J; bases not matched to a gene: 8. The CDR3 is 14 residues long. Germline V gene data show CDR1 as MDHEN and CDR2 as SYDVKM. DNA for the CDR3: TGTGCCAGCAGTTTTGGGACAGCCCCCTTTGGCTACACCTTC. As protein: CASSFGTAPFGYTF.

The CDR3 sequence is CASSLLGGATGELFF. The CDR3 DNA sequence: TGTGCCAGCAGCTTATTAGGGGGGGCCACCGGGGAGCTGTTTTTT. The chain carries TRBV7-2 and TRBJ2-2; D may be TRBD2 (7 bases). Germline-derived CDR1 and CDR2 are SGHTA and FQGNSA. CDR3 size: 15 residues. V dropped 2 bases and J dropped 4 bases, with 11 bases sitting between them.

The rearrangement joins TRBV2 to TRBJ1-2; D perhaps matches TRBD1 (5 bases). The ends were cut back, 5 bases at V and 0 bases at J, with 10 bases in the middle. CDR1 and CDR2 from the germline V gene are SNHLY and FYNNEI. The CDR3 length is 14 residues. The CDR3 spells CASSPRQPNYGYTF. The CDR3 DNA is TGTGCCAGCAGTCCACGACAGCCTAACTATGGCTACACCTTC.

This clonotype appeared a few times. The chain carries TRBV11-3 and TRBJ2-7; D might be TRBD1 (6 bases). There are 13 residues in the CDR3. V gave up 3 bases and J gave up 5 bases, with 11 bases separating them. The germline CDR1 and CDR2 sequences are SGHNT and YENEEA. The CDR3 bases are TGTGCCAGCAGCTTTGTGACAGGAGACGAGCAGTACTTC. It encodes CASSFVTGDEQYF.

V usage is TRBV10-3 and J usage is TRBJ2-1; 9 bases align to TRBD2. Trimming took 10 bases from V and 1 from J; bases not matched to a gene: 8. Germline CDR1 and CDR2: ENHRY and SYGVKD. CDR3 length: 15 residues. The CDR3 sequence is CATMQREDSYNEQFF. CDR3 nucleotide sequence: TGTGCCACTATGCAGCGGGAGGATTCCTACAATGAGCAGTTCTTC.

This clonotype came up a few times. The V and J genes are TRBV28 and TRBJ1-1; D possibly corresponds to TRBD1 (6 bases). This CDR3 contains 13 residues. Germline CDR1 and CDR2: MDHEN and SYDVKM. V gave up 10 bases and J gave up 1 base, with 13 bases separating them. For the CDR3, the DNA is TGTGCCACGCACAGGGCCACGAACACTGAAGCTTTCTTT. This sequence encodes CATHRATNTEAFF.

This clonotype was detected a few times. The chain joins TRBV20-1 to TRBJ1-6, with D unresolved. There are 13 residues in the CDR3. V was cut by 3 bases and J by 5 bases, with 8 bases left in between. Germline CDR1 DFQATT, CDR2 SNEGSKA (reference sequence). The CDR3 loop reads CSASQRDNSPLHF. The CDR3 DNA reads as TGCAGTGCTAGCCAGCGAGATAATTCACCCCTCCACTTT.

The rearrangement joins TRBV7-9 to TRBJ1-1; D may be TRBD1 (5 bases). The ends were cut back, 7 bases at V and 4 bases at J, with 16 bases in the middle. The CDR3 contains 14 residues. Germline-derived CDR1 and CDR2 are SEHNR and FQNEAQ (reference sequence). The CDR3 region is CASTSGPLGTEAFF. In nucleotides, the CDR3 is TGTGCCAGCACCTCGGGGCCATTAGGCACTGAAGCTTTCTTT.

The rearrangement joins TRBV18 to TRBJ2-5; no clear D gene. CDR1 is KGHSH and CDR2 is LQKENI in the germline V gene. The CDR3 has 13 amino acids. V lost 5 bases and J 2 bases, leaving 9 bases between the germline ends. CDR3 sequence: CASSSWSQETQYF. In nucleotides, the CDR3 is TGTGCCAGCTCATCGTGGAGTCAAGAGACCCAGTACTTC.